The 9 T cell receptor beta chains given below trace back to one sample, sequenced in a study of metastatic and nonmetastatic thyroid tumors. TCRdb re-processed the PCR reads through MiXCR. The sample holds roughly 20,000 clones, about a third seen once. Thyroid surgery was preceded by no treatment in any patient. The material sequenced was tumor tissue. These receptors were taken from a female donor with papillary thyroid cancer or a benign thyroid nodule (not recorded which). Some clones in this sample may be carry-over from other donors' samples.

DNA of the CDR3: TGCGCCAGCCAACTATTGACCGGGGAGCTGTTTTTT. As protein: CASQLLTGELFF. This chain links TRBV10-2 with TRBJ2-2; D gene unclear. From germline, CDR1 is WSHSY and CDR2 SAAADI. The CDR3 consists of 12 residues. V lost 8 bases to trimming and J lost 5 bases, with 9 bases between them.

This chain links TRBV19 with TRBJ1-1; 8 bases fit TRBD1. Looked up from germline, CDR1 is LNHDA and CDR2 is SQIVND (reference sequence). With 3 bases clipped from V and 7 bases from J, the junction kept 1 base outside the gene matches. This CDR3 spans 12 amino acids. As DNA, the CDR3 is TGTGCCAGTAGTATGACAGGGGATGAAGCTTTCTTT. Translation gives CASSMTGDEAFF.

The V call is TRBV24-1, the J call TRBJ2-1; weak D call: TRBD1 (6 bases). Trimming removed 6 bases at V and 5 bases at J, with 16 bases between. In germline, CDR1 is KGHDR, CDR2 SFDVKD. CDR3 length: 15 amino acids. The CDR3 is CATSYLSGQHNEQFF. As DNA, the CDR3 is TGTGCCACCAGTTACCTCTCAGGACAGCACAATGAGCAGTTCTTC.

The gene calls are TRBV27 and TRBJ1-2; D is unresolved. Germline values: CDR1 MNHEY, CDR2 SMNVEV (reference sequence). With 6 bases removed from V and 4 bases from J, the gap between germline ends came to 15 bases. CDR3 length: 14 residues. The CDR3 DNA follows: TGTGCCAGCAGACACCCCCAACCGACCTATGGCTACACCTTC. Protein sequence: CASRHPQPTYGYTF.

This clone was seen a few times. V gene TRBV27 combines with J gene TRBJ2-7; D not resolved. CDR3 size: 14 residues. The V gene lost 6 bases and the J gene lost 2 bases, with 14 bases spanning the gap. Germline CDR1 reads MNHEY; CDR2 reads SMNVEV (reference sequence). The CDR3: CASSFLADAYEQYF. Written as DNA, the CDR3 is TGTGCCAGCAGCTTCCTGGCGGATGCCTACGAGCAGTACTTC.

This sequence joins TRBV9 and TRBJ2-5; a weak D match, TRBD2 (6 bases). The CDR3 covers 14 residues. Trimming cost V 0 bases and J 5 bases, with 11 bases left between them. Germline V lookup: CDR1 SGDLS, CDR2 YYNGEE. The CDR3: CASSVGGRGETQYF. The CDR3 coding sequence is TGTGCCAGCAGCGTAGGGGGTCGGGGGGAGACCCAGTACTTC.

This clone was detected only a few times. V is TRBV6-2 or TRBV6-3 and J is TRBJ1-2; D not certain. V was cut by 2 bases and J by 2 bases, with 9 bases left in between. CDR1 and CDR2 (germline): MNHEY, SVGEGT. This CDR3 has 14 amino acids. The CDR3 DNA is TGTGCCAGCAGTTACCGGCAGGACAACTATGGCTACACCTTC. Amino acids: CASSYRQDNYGYTF.

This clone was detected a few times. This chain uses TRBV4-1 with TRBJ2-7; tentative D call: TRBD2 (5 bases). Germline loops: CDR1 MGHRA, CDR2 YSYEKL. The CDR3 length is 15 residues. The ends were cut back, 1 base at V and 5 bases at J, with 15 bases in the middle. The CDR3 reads CASSQGARGGDEQYF. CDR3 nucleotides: TGCGCCAGCAGCCAAGGAGCTCGGGGTGGGGACGAGCAGTACTTC.

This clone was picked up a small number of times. For the CDR3, the DNA is TGTGCCAGCAGTTACTCGGAGGGGGACAGGGGGAGAACTGAAGCTTTCTTT. Encoded protein: CASSYSEGDRGRTEAFF. This chain links TRBV6-5 with TRBJ1-1; 11 bases are shared with TRBD1. The CDR3 is made up of 17 amino acids. Losses at the gene ends were 0 bases for V and 5 bases for J; bases not matched to a gene: 8. Germline CDR1 reads MNHEY; CDR2 reads SVGAGI.